Presented here are 5 T cell receptor beta chains from one specimen sequenced in a study of CD8 T cells in Susac syndrome. Random hexamers served to reverse transcribe roughly 0.5 to 1 ug RNA. TCRdb re-derived calls from the immunoSEQ multiplex PCR reads in MiXCR, one entry per CDR3 protein. The profile covers about 71,000 distinct CDR3 sequences, with just over 95% appearing a single time and roughly 0.11% taken by the ten largest. The sequenced sample consisted of CD4+ T cells from PBMCs. The receptors come from a human donor with multiple sclerosis.

This clonotype was detected once. V gene TRBV20-1 combines with J gene TRBJ2-1; 7 nucleotides line up with TRBD1. The V and J ends lost 5 bases and 10 bases, in that order; junction bases with no gene match: 5. This CDR3 comprises 11 residues. Germline CDR1 is DFQATT and CDR2 is SNEGSKA (reference sequence). CDR3 DNA sequence: TGCAGTGCTCCACAGGGGTGGGAGCAGTTCTTC. Its translation is CSAPQGWEQFF.

The chain recombines TRBV4-1 with TRBJ1-1; a possible D gene is TRBD1 (5 bases). V lost 6 bases and J 7 bases, leaving 18 bases between the germline ends. Germline CDR1 and CDR2: MGHRA and YSYEKL. The CDR3 runs 14 residues. CDR3 sequence: CASRFGDRSDEAFF. The CDR3, as DNA: TGCGCCAGCAGGTTCGGGGACCGGTCCGATGAAGCTTTCTTT.

The rearrangement uses TRBV11-3 and TRBJ2-7; 10 bases align to TRBD1. The CDR3 consists of 14 residues. J lost 3 bases, V lost 5 bases, and 4 bases had no gene match. Germline-derived CDR1 and CDR2 are SGHNT and YENEEA. In nucleotides, the CDR3 is TGTGCCAGCAGCGGAAGGACAGGGGGCTACGAGCAGTACTTC. Protein: CASSGRTGGYEQYF.

J is TRBJ2-5 and V is TRBV6-2 or TRBV6-3, with D maybe TRBD1 (5 bases). V gave up 2 bases and J gave up 1 base, with 14 bases separating them. CDR3 size: 16 residues. The germline gives CDR1 MNHEY, CDR2 SVGEGT. The CDR3 sequence is CASSYRTRFPQETQYF. CDR3 DNA: TGTGCCAGCAGTTACCGGACACGGTTCCCCCAAGAGACCCAGTACTTC.

The V gene is TRBV5-1, the J gene TRBJ2-3; D remains unclear. CDR1 is SGHRS and CDR2 is YFSETQ in the germline V gene. The V gene lost 1 base and the J gene lost 0 bases, with 9 bases spanning the gap. The CDR3 runs to 15 residues. CDR3 sequence: CASSLQSSSTDTQYF. CDR3 DNA: TGCGCCAGCAGCTTGCAGAGCTCAAGCACAGATACGCAGTATTTT. Full variable domain (outside the CDR3, taken from reference TRBV5-1 and TRBJ2-3): KAGVTQTPRYLIKTRGQQVTLSCSPISGHRSVSWYQQTPGQGLQFLFEYFSETQRNKGNFPGRFSGRQFSNSRSEMNVSTLELGDSALYLCASSLQSSSTDTQYFGPGTRLTVL.